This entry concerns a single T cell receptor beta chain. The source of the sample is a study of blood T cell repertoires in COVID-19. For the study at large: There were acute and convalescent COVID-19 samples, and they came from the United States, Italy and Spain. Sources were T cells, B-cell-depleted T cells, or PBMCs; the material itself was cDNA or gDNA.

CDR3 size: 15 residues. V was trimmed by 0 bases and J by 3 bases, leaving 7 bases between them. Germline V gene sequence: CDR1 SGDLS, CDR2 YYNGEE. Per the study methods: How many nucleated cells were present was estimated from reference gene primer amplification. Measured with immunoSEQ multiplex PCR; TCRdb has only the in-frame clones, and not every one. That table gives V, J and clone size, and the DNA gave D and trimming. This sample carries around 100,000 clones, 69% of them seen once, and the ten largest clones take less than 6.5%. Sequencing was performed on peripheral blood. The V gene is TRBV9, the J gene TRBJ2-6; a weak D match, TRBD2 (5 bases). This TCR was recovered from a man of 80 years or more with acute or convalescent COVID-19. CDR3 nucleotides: TGTGCCAGCAGCGTAGAGCGGATTGGGGCCAACGTCCTGACTTTC. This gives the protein CASSVERIGANVLTF.